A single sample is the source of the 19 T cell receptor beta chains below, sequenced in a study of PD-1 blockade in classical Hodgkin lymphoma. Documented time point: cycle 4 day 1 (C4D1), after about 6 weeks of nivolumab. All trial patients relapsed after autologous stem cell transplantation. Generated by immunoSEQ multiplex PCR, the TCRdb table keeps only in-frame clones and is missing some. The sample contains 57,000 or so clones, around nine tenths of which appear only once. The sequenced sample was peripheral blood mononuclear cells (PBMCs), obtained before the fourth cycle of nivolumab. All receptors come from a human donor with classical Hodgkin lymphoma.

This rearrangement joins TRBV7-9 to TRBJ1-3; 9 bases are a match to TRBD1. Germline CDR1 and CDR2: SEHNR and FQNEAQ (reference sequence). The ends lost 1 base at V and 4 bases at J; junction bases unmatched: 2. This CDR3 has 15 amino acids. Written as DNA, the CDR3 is TGTGCCAGCAGCTTAGAGGACAGGGGAGGAAACACCATATATTTT. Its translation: CASSLEDRGGNTIYF.

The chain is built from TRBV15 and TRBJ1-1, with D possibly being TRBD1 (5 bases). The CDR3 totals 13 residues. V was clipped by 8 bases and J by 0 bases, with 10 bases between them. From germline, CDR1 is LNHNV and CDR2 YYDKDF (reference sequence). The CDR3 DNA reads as TGTGCCACCTTAACAGGATTGAACACTGAAGCTTTCTTT. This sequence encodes CATLTGLNTEAFF. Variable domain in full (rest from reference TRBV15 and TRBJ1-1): DAMVIQNPRYQVTQFGKPVTLSCSQTLNHNVMYWYQQKSSQAPKLLFHYYDKDFNNEADTPDNFQSRRPNTSFCFLDIRSPGLGDTAMYLCATLTGLNTEAFFGQGTRLTVV.

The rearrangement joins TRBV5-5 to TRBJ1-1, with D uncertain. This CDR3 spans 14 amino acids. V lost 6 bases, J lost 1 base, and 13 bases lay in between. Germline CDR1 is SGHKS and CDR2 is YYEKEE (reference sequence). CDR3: CASTNGPTNTEAFF. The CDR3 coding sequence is TGTGCCAGCACCAATGGCCCGACGAACACTGAAGCTTTCTTT.

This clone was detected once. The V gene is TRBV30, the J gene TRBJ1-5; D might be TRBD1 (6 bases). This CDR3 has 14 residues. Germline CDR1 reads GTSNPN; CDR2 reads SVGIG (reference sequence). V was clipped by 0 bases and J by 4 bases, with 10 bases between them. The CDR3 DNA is TGTGCCTGGAGTGTAACAACAGGGAATCAGCCCCAGCATTTT. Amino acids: CAWSVTTGNQPQHF.

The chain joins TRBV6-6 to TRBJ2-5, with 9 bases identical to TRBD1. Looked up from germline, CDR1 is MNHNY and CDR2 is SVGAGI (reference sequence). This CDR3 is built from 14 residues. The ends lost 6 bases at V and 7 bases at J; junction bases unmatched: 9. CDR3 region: CASSQTGGDGTQYF. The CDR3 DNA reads TGTGCCAGCAGCCAGACAGGGGGGGACGGGACCCAGTACTTC.

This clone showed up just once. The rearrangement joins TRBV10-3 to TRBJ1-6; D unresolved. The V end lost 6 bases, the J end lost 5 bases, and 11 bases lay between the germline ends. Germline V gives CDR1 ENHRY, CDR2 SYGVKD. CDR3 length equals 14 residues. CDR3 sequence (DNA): TGTGCCATCAGAGTCGGACGGGATAATTCACCCCTCCACTTT. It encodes CAIRVGRDNSPLHF.

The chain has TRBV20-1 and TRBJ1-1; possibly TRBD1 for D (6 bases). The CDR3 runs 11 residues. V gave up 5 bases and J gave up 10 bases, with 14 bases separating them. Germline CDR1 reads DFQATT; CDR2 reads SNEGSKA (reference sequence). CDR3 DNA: TGCAGTGCTGACGACAGGCGAGTAGCTTTCTTT. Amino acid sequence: CSADDRRVAFF.

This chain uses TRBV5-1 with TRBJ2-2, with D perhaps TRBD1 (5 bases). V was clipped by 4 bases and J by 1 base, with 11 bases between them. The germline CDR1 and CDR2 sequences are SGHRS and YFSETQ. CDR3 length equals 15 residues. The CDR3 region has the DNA TGCGCCAGCAGCGCCGCTACAGGGAACACCGGGGAGCTGTTTTTT. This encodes CASSAATGNTGELFF. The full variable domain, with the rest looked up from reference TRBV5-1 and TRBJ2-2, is KAGVTQTPRYLIKTRGQQVTLSCSPISGHRSVSWYQQTPGQGLQFLFEYFSETQRNKGNFPGRFSGRQFSNSRSEMNVSTLELGDSALYLCASSAATGNTGELFFGEGSRLTVL.

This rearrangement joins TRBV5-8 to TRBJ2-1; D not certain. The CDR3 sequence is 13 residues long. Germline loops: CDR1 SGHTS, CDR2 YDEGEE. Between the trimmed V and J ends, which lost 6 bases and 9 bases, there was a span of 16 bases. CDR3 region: CASTLLRAGEQFF. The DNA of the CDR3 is TGTGCCAGCACCCTACTTAGGGCCGGTGAGCAGTTCTTC. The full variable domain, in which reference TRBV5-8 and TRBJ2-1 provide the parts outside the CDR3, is EAGVTQSPTHLIKTRGQQATLRCSPISGHTSVYWYQQALGLGLQFLLWYDEGEERNRGNFPPRFSGRQFPNYSSELNVNALELEDSALYLCASTLLRAGEQFFGPGTRLTVL.

The CDR3 nucleotides read TGTGCCAGCAGTGTGGCTATGGCCGGGACCCAAGCTTTCTTT. Translation: CASSVAMAGTQAFF. The chain has TRBV2 and TRBJ1-1; TRBD1 might be the D (5 bases). The V end was cut by 4 bases, the J end by 9 bases, with 18 bases between. This CDR3 is built from 14 residues. Germline V gene data show CDR1 as SNHLY and CDR2 as FYNNEI.

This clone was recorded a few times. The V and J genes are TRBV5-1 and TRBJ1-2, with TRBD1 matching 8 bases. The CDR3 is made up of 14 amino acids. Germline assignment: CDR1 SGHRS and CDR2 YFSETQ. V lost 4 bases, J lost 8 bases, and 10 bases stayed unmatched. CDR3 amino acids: CASSPGQGFNGYTF. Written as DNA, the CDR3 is TGCGCCAGCAGCCCAGGACAGGGATTCAACGGCTACACCTTC.

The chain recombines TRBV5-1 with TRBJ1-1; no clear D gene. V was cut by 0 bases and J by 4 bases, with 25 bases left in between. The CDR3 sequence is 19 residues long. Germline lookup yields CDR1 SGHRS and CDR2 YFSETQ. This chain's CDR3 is CASSLDTSPSSAWGTEAFF. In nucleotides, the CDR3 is TGCGCCAGCAGCTTGGACACCAGCCCCTCGTCAGCGTGGGGCACTGAAGCTTTCTTT.

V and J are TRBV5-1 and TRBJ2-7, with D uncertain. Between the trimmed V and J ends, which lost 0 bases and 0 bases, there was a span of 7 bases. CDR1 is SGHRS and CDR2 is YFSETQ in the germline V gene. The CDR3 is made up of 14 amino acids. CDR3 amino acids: CASSLDASSYEQYF. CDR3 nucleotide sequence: TGCGCCAGCAGCTTGGACGCTAGCTCCTACGAGCAGTACTTC.

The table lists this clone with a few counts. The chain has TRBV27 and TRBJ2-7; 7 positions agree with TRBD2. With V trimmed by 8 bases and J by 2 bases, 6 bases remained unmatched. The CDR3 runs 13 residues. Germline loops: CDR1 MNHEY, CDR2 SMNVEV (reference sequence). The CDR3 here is CASGTREAYEQYF. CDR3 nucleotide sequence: TGTGCCAGCGGAACCCGGGAGGCCTACGAGCAGTACTTC.

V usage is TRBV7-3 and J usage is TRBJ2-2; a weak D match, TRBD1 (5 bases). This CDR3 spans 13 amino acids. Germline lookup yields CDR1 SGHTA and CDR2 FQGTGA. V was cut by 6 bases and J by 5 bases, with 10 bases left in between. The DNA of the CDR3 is TGTGCCAGCAGGTCGACAGTGACCGGGGAGCTGTTTTTT. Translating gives CASRSTVTGELFF.

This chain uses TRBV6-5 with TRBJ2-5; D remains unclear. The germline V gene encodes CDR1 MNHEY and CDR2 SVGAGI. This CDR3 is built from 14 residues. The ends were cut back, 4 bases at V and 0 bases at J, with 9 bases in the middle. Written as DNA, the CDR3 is TGTGCCAGCAGTTCCGACAAGTACCAAGAGACCCAGTACTTC. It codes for CASSSDKYQETQYF.

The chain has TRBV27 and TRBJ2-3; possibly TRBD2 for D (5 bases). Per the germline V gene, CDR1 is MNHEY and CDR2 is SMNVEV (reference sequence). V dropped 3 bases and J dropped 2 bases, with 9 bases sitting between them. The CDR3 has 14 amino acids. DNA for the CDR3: TGTGCCAGCAGTTTTTACGGACTCACAGATACGCAGTATTTT. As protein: CASSFYGLTDTQYF.

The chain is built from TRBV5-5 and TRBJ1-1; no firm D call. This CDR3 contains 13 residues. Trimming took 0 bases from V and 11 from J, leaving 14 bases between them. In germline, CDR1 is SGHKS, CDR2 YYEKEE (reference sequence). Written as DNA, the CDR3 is TGTGCCAGCAGCTTGGGGGAGCCCTTTGGGGCTTTCTTT. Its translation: CASSLGEPFGAFF.

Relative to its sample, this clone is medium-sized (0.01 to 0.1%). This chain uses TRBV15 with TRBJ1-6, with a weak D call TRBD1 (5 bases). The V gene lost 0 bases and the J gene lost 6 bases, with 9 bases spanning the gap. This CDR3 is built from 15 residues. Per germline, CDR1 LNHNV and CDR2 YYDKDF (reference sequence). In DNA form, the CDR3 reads TGTGCCACCAGCAGAGATAAGGGGCCTAATTCACCCCTCCACTTT. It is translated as CATSRDKGPNSPLHF. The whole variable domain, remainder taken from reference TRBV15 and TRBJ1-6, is DAMVIQNPRYQVTQFGKPVTLSCSQTLNHNVMYWYQQKSSQAPKLLFHYYDKDFNNEADTPDNFQSRRPNTSFCFLDIRSPGLGDTAMYLCATSRDKGPNSPLHFGNGTRLTVT.